This T cell receptor beta chain was retrieved from a study of blood T cell repertoires in COVID-19. Study in general: The United States, Italy and Spain were the sources of the acute and convalescent COVID-19 samples.

Clones were sequenced by immunoSEQ multiplex PCR, and TCRdb holds only the in-frame ones, with some missing. The sample yields more than 80,000 clones, roughly 83% seen once. Germline assignment: CDR1 MNHNY and CDR2 SVGAGI (reference sequence). The V and J ends lost 0 bases and 14 bases respectively, with 13 bases between them. The CDR3 is 13 amino acids. The receptor was isolated from a man aged 45-65 years with active COVID-19. The material sequenced was peripheral blood. J is TRBJ1-4 and V is TRBV6-6; D ambiguous. The DNA for the CDR3 is TGTGCCAGCAGTTACTCGGTGCTAAATACCCTGTTTTTT. It yields the protein CASSYSVLNTLFF.